This TCR beta chain was retrieved from a study of shared clonotypes between healthy human individuals (dated by TCRdb to about 2020). Regarding the complete study: The cohort comprised two women and a few men aged 18 to 49 years. Per donor, three plates each were used for CD4 naive and CD4 memory, two for CD8 naive, and one for CD8 memory. To estimate repertoire size and how much clonotypes are shared between individuals, the study performed deep sequencing of blood TCR repertoires from 4 to 6 healthy adults. To increase sequencing depth and limit assay-specific biases, different laboratories used diverse techniques to prepare libraries and sequence TCR repertoires. Between about 0.85 and 9.5 billion PBMCs per donor were obtained by leukapheresis. The paper as a whole reports these results and caveats: Approximately 5% of naive CD4, around 4% of naive CD8, around 2.3% of memory CD4, and over 0.35% of memory CD8 clonotypes were shared across several donors. Sampling was limited to blood, and TCR repertoires in tissue likely differ from TCR repertoires in blood. Larger estimated clonotype richness was generally found for naive subsets than for memory subsets. Based on pairwise subsampling, the degree of clonotype sharing among donors was expected to be affected by sequencing depth. Because the study included a small number of donors, the genetic and exposure-history diversity represented was limited. Higher generation probabilities were observed for clonotypes shared by all four sorted-subset donors than for non-shared clonotypes. Rarefaction of sorted-subset datasets indicated incomplete sequencing despite the large sequencing depth.

CD8 naive samples consisted of CD45RO-negative cells that were positively selected for CCR7, yielding a CD45RA+CCR7+ population without TemRA cells. Healthy HIV-negative adults with no recently reported acute infections or vaccinations were included as donors. Every donor was a Caucasian adult residing in Nashville, Tennessee, USA. After blood collection by leukapheresis, PBMCs were isolated using Ficoll-Histopaque density gradient centrifugation and then cryopreserved in the vapor phase of liquid nitrogen. Analytical flow cytometry was used to check the purity and quantity of each magnetically sorted T cell population. From each sorted fraction, genomic DNA was isolated and quantified by UV absorbance on a Nanodrop 2000c. V gives up 4 bases and J gives up 0 bases, and the segment between their germline ends measures 6 bases. The CDR3 goes from the cysteine to the phenylalanine over 13 residues. Only the CDR3 DNA stays, 39 bases, in frame from base 1. CDR1 and CDR2 (SGHDN, FVKESK) derive from the germline V gene.

TCR CDR3 regions were amplified from genomic DNA by multiplex PCR using the deep immunoSEQ assay. Extracted genomic DNA from each cell subset was spread evenly across all wells of several immunoSEQ 96-well plates, with each plate serving as a replicate. For sorted subsets, roughly 200 ng of genomic DNA, equivalent to 25,000 to 35,000 T cell genomes, went into each replicate PCR. The purified libraries were quantified using a Qubit 3.0 fluorometer, sized with a Bioanalyzer 2100, and then quantified again using the KAPA Library Quantification kit. Every immunoSEQ 96-well plate was sequenced on a separate single-read 150-cycle Illumina NextSeq 550 flow cell. In the authors' own workflow: Because only junctional sequences without quality scores were contained in the immunoSEQ output, filtering matching that applied to full-length reads could not be performed. To assign V/J genes and CDR3, sequences were annotated using PyIR, a Python wrapper for IgBLAST v1.9, with IMGT germline references. Any read was removed if the V/J assignment was weak (E-value above 1e-6), the CDR3 was missing, or the read contained stop codons, out-of-frame junctions, or ambiguous translated residues. V3J clonotypes were defined as sequences sharing an identical inferred V gene, J gene, and CDR3 amino acid sequence. The percentage overlap between two repertoires was calculated by dividing the number of shared unique clonotypes by the size of the smaller repertoire. Repertoire richness was assessed with RTK rarefaction, the Chao1 estimator, and Recon v2.1 estimates of unobserved clonotypes. Generation probabilities for all TCRbeta clonotypes obtained by the gDNA method from a handful of donors were computed using OLGA. What TCRdb holds here is the immuneACCESS table cut down to in-frame rearrangements. Part of the clones is not present; checked against another copy, under half of the missing clones reflect an unresolved V gene, and the others are unexplained. D and trimming come from the DNA, and the V and J calls and clone size come from that table. The sample table shows a few million clones, and just under 95% are seen once. The biggest ten clones account for 1.5% to 2% of the sample.

A word on this clone: The specificity of this receptor is unknown. Base qualities are not at hand, and no much larger clone is one base apart.

Source material: naive CD8+ T cells from PBMCs. The intended sense of this specimen's cell subset or site label: CD45RA+CCR7+. Recombination connected TRBV14 to TRBJ2-5; confidence is insufficient to name the D gene. This clonotype was sampled from a man younger than 30 in good health. Some clones in this sample may be carry-over from other donors' samples. CDR3 sequence: CASSPRNQETQYF. In nucleotide form, the sequence is TGTGCCAGCAGCCCGCGGAACCAAGAGACCCAGTACTTC.